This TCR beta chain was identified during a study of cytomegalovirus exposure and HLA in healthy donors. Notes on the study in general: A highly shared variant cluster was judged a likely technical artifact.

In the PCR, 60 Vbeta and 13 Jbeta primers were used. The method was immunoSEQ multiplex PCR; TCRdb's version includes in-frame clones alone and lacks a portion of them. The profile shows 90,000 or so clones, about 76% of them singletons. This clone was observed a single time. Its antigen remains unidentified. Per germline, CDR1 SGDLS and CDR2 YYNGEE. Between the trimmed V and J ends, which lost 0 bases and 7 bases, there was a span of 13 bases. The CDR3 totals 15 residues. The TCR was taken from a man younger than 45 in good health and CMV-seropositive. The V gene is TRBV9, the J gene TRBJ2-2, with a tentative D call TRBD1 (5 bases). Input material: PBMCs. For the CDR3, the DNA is TGTGCCAGCAGCGTAGCGGGCCAGGGTATCGGGGAGCTGTTTTTT. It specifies CASSVAGQGIGELFF.